The 26 T cell receptor beta chains in this list originate from one sample, sequenced in a study of regulatory T cells in long-lasting Graves disease. Time point meaning: persistent/refractory GD, antithyroid drugs over 5 years with positive TRAb. PBMC RNA was the source of the TCR library. CDR3-region Arm-PCR and iRepertoire HTBI primers produced the TCR beta libraries. TCRdb recomputed calls from the multiplex PCR reads with MiXCR, one row per CDR3 protein. Of about 470,000 distinct CDR3 sequences listed, around 21% are singletons. The specimen was peripheral blood mononuclear cells (PBMCs), collected when the disease was refractory, from a patient treated with antithyroid drugs. Source of these receptors: a female donor with Graves disease.

In this sample, this clonotype turned up many times. The rearrangement joins TRBV12-3 or TRBV12-4 to TRBJ1-4; perhaps TRBD1 as D (5 bases). The CDR3 has 13 amino acids. V was clipped by 3 bases and J by 10 bases, with 12 bases between them. In DNA form, the CDR3 reads TGTGCCAGCAGTTTTTCTCGGGACGGAAAACTGTTTTTT. Its translation is CASSFSRDGKLFF.

The chain employs TRBV6-9 and TRBJ2-3, with 9 bases fitting TRBD2. V dropped 4 bases and J dropped 4; count of bases not matched to a gene: 3. In germline, CDR1 is MNHGY, CDR2 SVAAGI. The CDR3 spans 14 residues. The CDR3 DNA follows: TGTGCCAGCAGTTCCCGGACTAGCGCAGATACGCAGTATTTT. Amino acid sequence: CASSSRTSADTQYF.

The chain has TRBV11-3 and TRBJ1-1; the match to TRBD1 covers 10 bases. Germline lookup yields CDR1 SGHNT and CDR2 YENEEA. V gave up 4 bases and J gave up 3 bases; unmatched junction bases: 8. CDR3 size: 16 residues. The CDR3 DNA is TGTGCCAGCAGCTCCCCCGAAGGACAGGGGGACACTGAAGCTTTCTTT. Translated, it gives CASSSPEGQGDTEAFF.

This clonotype was observed a few times. The V and J genes are TRBV19 and TRBJ2-7, with D unclear. Trimming removed 7 bases at V and 5 bases at J, with 9 bases between. In germline, CDR1 is LNHDA, CDR2 SQIVND (reference sequence). The CDR3 extends over 11 amino acids. The CDR3 spells CASTSNDEQYF. DNA of the CDR3: TGTGCCAGTACCTCTAACGACGAGCAGTACTTC.

The J gene is TRBJ2-5, the V gene TRBV6-1; D is ambiguous. The CDR3 length is 16 residues. Germline CDR1 reads MNHNS; CDR2 reads SASEGT. Trimming left V 3 bases short and J 1 base short, with 15 bases between. The CDR3 region has the DNA TGTGCCAGCAGTGACCCCCCGAGCGAGCCCCAAGAGACCCAGTACTTC. Amino acids: CASSDPPSEPQETQYF.

There are many counts of this clonotype. The chain joins TRBV28 to TRBJ1-2; 9 bases fit TRBD1. Germline V gene lookup returns CDR1 MDHEN and CDR2 SYDVKM. The CDR3 consists of 14 residues. V lost 1 base to trimming and J lost 8 bases; unmatched junction nucleotides: 5. The CDR3 loop reads CASSLYTTGGGYTF. In DNA form, the CDR3 reads TGTGCCAGCAGTTTATATACGACAGGGGGGGGCTACACCTTC.

This clonotype was seen a few times. The genes are TRBV3-1 and TRBJ1-1; D remains ambiguous. The CDR3 sequence is 11 residues long. Germline V lookup: CDR1 LGHDT, CDR2 YNNKEL (reference sequence). V was shortened by 8 bases and J by 6 bases, with 10 bases between the two germline ends. CDR3 sequence: CASLFRPEAFF. CDR3 DNA sequence: TGTGCCAGCCTGTTTAGGCCTGAAGCTTTCTTT. Complete variable domain (other parts from reference TRBV3-1 and TRBJ1-1): DTAVSQTPKYLVTQMGNDKSIKCEQNLGHDTMYWYKQDSKKFLKIMFSYNNKELIINETVPNRFSPKSPDKAHLNLHINSLELGDSAVYFCASLFRPEAFFGQGTRLTVV.

This clonotype was observed many times. J is TRBJ2-6 and V is TRBV5-1, with D hard to call. The CDR3 runs to 14 residues. Trimming took 7 bases from V and 0 from J, leaving 8 bases between them. Germline V gene sequence: CDR1 SGHRS, CDR2 YFSETQ. This CDR3 reads CASGPFSGANVLTF. In nucleotides, the CDR3 is TGCGCCAGCGGGCCTTTCTCTGGGGCCAACGTCCTGACTTTC.

This chain links TRBV4-3 with TRBJ1-2; no reliable D call. Trimming shortened V by 6 bases and J by 5 bases, and 13 bases separated the two germline ends. Germline V CDR1 and CDR2: LGHNA, YSLEER. CDR3 length equals 13 residues. The chain's CDR3 is CASSRRVRYGYTF. Written as DNA, the CDR3 is TGCGCCAGCAGTAGGAGGGTAAGGTATGGCTACACCTTC.

This sequence joins TRBV15 and TRBJ1-3; no clear D. V was shortened by 1 base and J by 4 bases, with 11 bases between the two germline ends. The CDR3 consists of 15 residues. Germline V lookup: CDR1 LNHNV, CDR2 YYDKDF (reference sequence). CDR3 sequence reads: CATSRGQGGGNTIYF. The CDR3 bases are TGTGCCACCAGCAGAGGGCAAGGTGGAGGAAACACCATATATTTT.

The chain uses TRBV4-1 and TRBJ2-4, with 10 bases that match TRBD1. Germline CDR1 is MGHRA and CDR2 is YSYEKL. V dropped 1 base and J dropped 6; count of bases not matched to a gene: 6. CDR3 size: 16 residues. For the CDR3, the DNA is TGCGCCAGCAGCCAAGTTGTAGGACAGGGGGGAAACATTCAGTACTTC. The encoded protein is CASSQVVGQGGNIQYF.

This clonotype was seen a few times. The conserved phenylalanine or tryptophan normally closing the CDR3 is absent here, so this likely arose from a read error. V usage is TRBV7-6 and J usage is TRBJ1-1; unclear D gene. The V end was cut by 2 bases, the J end by 3 bases, with 7 bases between. Per the germline V gene, CDR1 is SGHVS and CDR2 is FNYEAQ. The CDR3 has 13 residues. The CDR3 reads CASSLRTDTEAFL. CDR3 bases: TGTGCCAGCAGCTTAAGAACGGACACTGAAGCTTTCCTT.

This clonotype appeared many times. The rearrangement uses TRBV28 and TRBJ2-7; the D is unclear. The CDR3 sequence is 14 residues long. Germline loops: CDR1 MDHEN, CDR2 SYDVKM. V gave up 6 bases and J gave up 1 base, with 13 bases separating them. The CDR3 here is CASSATKASYEQYF. The CDR3 DNA is TGTGCCAGCAGCGCTACTAAGGCGTCCTACGAGCAGTACTTC.

The V and J genes are TRBV7-6 and TRBJ2-2; 15 positions match TRBD2. The CDR3 runs to 17 residues. V dropped 0 bases and J dropped 7; count of bases not matched to a gene: 3. Germline V CDR1 and CDR2: SGHVS, FNYEAQ. This CDR3 reads CASSLALGLAGGGELFF. The DNA for the CDR3 is TGTGCCAGCAGCTTAGCGCTGGGACTAGCGGGAGGCGGGGAGCTGTTTTTT.

In this sample, this clonotype turned up a few times. This chain joins TRBV29-1 and TRBJ1-2; 7 bases are a match to TRBD1. The CDR3 runs 18 residues. Germline loops: CDR1 SQVTM, CDR2 ANQGSEA. Trimming at V came to 3 bases and at J to 1 base, leaving 17 bases not matched to a gene. CDR3 bases: TGCAGCGTTGAGGAGACCGGGACAGCCCAATTATTTAACTATGGCTACACCTTC. Protein product: CSVEETGTAQLFNYGYTF.

The sample holds one count of this clonotype. This may stem from a read error, because a much larger clone lies one nucleotide away. This chain connects TRBV6-1 to TRBJ2-7, with D perhaps TRBD1 (6 bases). The CDR3 has 15 residues. Trimming cost V 11 bases and J 0 bases, with 20 bases left between them. Germline loops: CDR1 MNHNS, CDR2 SASEGT. In DNA, the CDR3 is TGTGCCGCCAGACTGAGCAGGGGCTACTCCTACGAGCAGTACTTC. Protein: CAARLSRGYSYEQYF.

This clonotype was recorded once. This chain links TRBV27 with TRBJ2-2; 8 bases fit TRBD2. CDR3 length: 19 amino acids. Looked up from germline, CDR1 is MNHEY and CDR2 is SMNVEV (reference sequence). Unmatched junction bases numbered 20, after V lost 4 bases and J lost 7 bases. CDR3 protein: CASSSTHPGLVGGFGELFF. The CDR3 DNA reads TGTGCCAGCAGTTCAACTCATCCGGGACTAGTGGGAGGGTTCGGGGAGCTGTTTTTT.

The J gene is TRBJ2-7, the V gene TRBV9; 8 bases line up with TRBD2. With V trimmed by 5 bases and J by 4 bases, 17 bases remained unmatched. The CDR3 sequence is 17 residues long. The V gene's germline CDR1 is SGDLS and CDR2 YYNGEE. The CDR3 sequence: CASSDNHGREEVYEQYF. CDR3 sequence (DNA): TGTGCCAGCAGTGATAACCACGGGAGGGAGGAAGTGTACGAGCAGTACTTC.

This clonotype was detected only a few times. V is TRBV28 and J is TRBJ2-3; TRBD1 might be the D (7 bases). Trimming removed 10 bases from V and 2 bases from J, with 16 bases in between. The CDR3 consists of 14 residues. Germline loops: CDR1 MDHEN, CDR2 SYDVKM. The CDR3 sequence: CAIGGTVYTDTQYF. CDR3 nucleotide sequence: TGTGCCATAGGAGGGACAGTTTACACAGATACGCAGTATTTT. Drawing the rest from reference TRBV28 and TRBJ2-3, the complete variable domain is DVKVTQSSRYLVKRTGEKVFLECVQDMDHENMFWYRQDPGLGLRLIYFSYDVKMKEKGDIPEGYSVSREKKERFSLILESASTNQTSMYLCAIGGTVYTDTQYFGPGTRLTVL.

V gene TRBV2 combines with J gene TRBJ1-5; D uncertain. Trimming pared 0 bases from V and 0 bases from J, leaving 12 bases between. The CDR3 is 17 amino acids. CDR1 is SNHLY, CDR2 FYNNEI, per germline. The CDR3 sequence is CASSEAREEISNQPQHF. The CDR3 bases are TGTGCCAGCAGTGAAGCGCGGGAGGAGATTAGCAATCAGCCCCAGCATTTT.

The chain carries TRBV11-2 and TRBJ2-5; no definite D call. V dropped 9 bases and J dropped 5 bases, with 13 bases sitting between them. The germline gives CDR1 SGHAT, CDR2 FQNNGV. This CDR3 spans 12 amino acids. CDR3 nucleotides: TGTGCCAGTACCTCGGCCGGGGAGACCCAGTACTTC. Amino acid sequence: CASTSAGETQYF.

This clonotype was detected ten times or more. V is TRBV28 and J is TRBJ1-1; a possible D gene is TRBD1 (5 bases). Deletions cut 4 bases from V and 4 bases from J, with 16 bases between. In germline, CDR1 is MDHEN, CDR2 SYDVKM. CDR3 length: 15 residues. The CDR3 protein is CASSSQLGEGTEAFF. As DNA, the CDR3 is TGTGCCAGCAGTTCGCAATTAGGGGAGGGCACTGAAGCTTTCTTT.

This clonotype was recorded at least ten times. The chain joins TRBV29-1 to TRBJ1-1; tentatively, D is TRBD1 (5 bases). The CDR3 has 14 residues. Between the trimmed V and J ends, which lost 3 bases and 6 bases, there was a span of 17 bases. Germline lookup yields CDR1 SQVTM and CDR2 ANQGSEA. The CDR3 is CSVEGGDLGAEAFF. CDR3 DNA sequence: TGCAGCGTTGAGGGTGGGGACCTGGGGGCTGAAGCTTTCTTT.

The chain links TRBV6-1 to TRBJ2-1; 8 nucleotides agree with TRBD2. Per the germline V gene, CDR1 is MNHNS and CDR2 is SASEGT. This CDR3 is built from 16 residues. The J segment lost 3 bases and the V segment lost 6 bases, leaving 10 bases of the junction unmatched. CDR3 nucleotide sequence: TGTGCCAGCAGACCCCTAGCGGGCTCATTCTACAATGAGCAGTTCTTC. As protein: CASRPLAGSFYNEQFF.

This clonotype was seen many times. The rearrangement uses TRBV28 and TRBJ1-5; a weak D match, TRBD1 (6 bases). The CDR3 loop spans 14 amino acids. V was trimmed by 4 bases and J by 3 bases, leaving 10 bases between them. The germline V gene encodes CDR1 MDHEN and CDR2 SYDVKM. CDR3 nucleotide sequence: TGTGCCAGCAGTTGGGGGCAGAACAATCAGCCCCAGCATTTT. Protein: CASSWGQNNQPQHF.

This chain joins TRBV12-3 or TRBV12-4 and TRBJ2-1; the match to TRBD2 covers 11 bases. The CDR3 is 14 amino acids. V dropped 4 bases and J dropped 7; count of bases not matched to a gene: 3. CDR3 sequence (DNA): TGTGCCAGCAGTTCTATAGCGGGAGGGAATGAGCAGTTCTTC. It encodes CASSSIAGGNEQFF.